Given below is one TCR beta chain in context. CDR1 and CDR2 (germline): SNHLY, FYNNEI. The V and J ends lost 4 bases and 4 bases, in that order; junction bases with no gene match: 1. The length of the CDR3 is 14 residues. The data were taken from a study of blood T cell repertoires in COVID-19. As for the study in general: The United States, Italy and Spain supplied acute and convalescent COVID-19 samples. PBMCs, B-cell-depleted T cells, or T cells were the source of the cDNA or gDNA that made up the material.

The authors' processing: By means of reference gene primer amplification, nucleated cell counts were estimated. Only in-frame clones appear in the TCRdb table, and some are missing; sequencing was by immunoSEQ multiplex PCR. That table supplies the V and J calls and clone size; D and trimming were determined from the DNA. The table includes hundreds of thousands of clones, around 85% detected once. This receptor was taken from a man in his forties or fifties with active or convalescent COVID-19. V usage is TRBV2 and J usage is TRBJ2-2, with 9 nucleotides matching TRBD1. Material: peripheral blood. Here the CDR3 DNA reads TGTGCCAGCAGTGTGGACAGGGGCACCGGGGAGCTGTTTTTT. Translated, it gives CASSVDRGTGELFF.